This TCR beta chain came from a study of glioma-infiltrating T cells. Using RNA template, CDR3s of TCR alpha and beta were amplified with iRepertoire arm-PCR. TCRdb called the multiplex PCR reads again in MiXCR, with one record for every CDR3 protein. Among about 110,000 distinct CDR3 sequences listed, around 25% were seen once. This clonotype was observed at least ten times. The CDR3 is made up of 16 amino acids. J was trimmed by 0 bases and V by 1 base; bases with no gene match: 2. Per germline, CDR1 LGHDT and CDR2 YNNKEL (reference sequence). This sequence joins TRBV3-1 and TRBJ2-2; 7 nucleotides align to TRBD1. Sequenced material: glioma tissue, nonneoplastic brain tissue, or PBMCs (not recorded which). This clonotype was sampled from a human donor with low-grade glioma or glioblastoma, undergoing nonglioma brain surgery, or in good health (not recorded which). The CDR3 nucleotides read TGTGCCAGCAGCCAAGTAGGGGGCTCGAACACCGGGGAGCTGTTTTTT. It encodes CASSQVGGSNTGELFF.